This entry lists 26 T cell receptor beta chains sequenced from one sample in a study of blood T cell repertoires in COVID-19. Generated by immunoSEQ multiplex PCR, the TCRdb table keeps only in-frame clones and is missing some. This sample has 90,000 to 150,000 clones; approximately 81% occur once, and the top ten carry around 3.9%. Sequencing was done on a sample of peripheral blood. The receptors stem from a woman older than 75 with acute or convalescent COVID-19.

This rearrangement joins TRBV28 to TRBJ2-3; the D is unclear. The CDR3 runs to 15 residues. The V gene's germline CDR1 is MDHEN and CDR2 SYDVKM. With 5 bases removed from V and 3 bases from J, the gap between germline ends came to 15 bases. DNA for the CDR3: TGTGCCAGCAGTCAAGACCCCCACGGGACAGATACGCAGTATTTT. Translating gives CASSQDPHGTDTQYF.

The chain joins TRBV12-3 or TRBV12-4 to TRBJ2-7; no definite D call. V shed 4 bases and J shed 2 bases, with 3 bases lying between them. The CDR3 extends over 11 amino acids. CDR3: CASSSAYEQYF. CDR3 coding DNA: TGTGCCAGCAGTTCCGCCTACGAGCAGTACTTC.

V is TRBV6-1 and J is TRBJ1-2; D ambiguous. V lost 2 bases, J lost 5 bases, and 6 bases lay in between. The CDR3 runs 12 residues. In germline, CDR1 is MNHNS, CDR2 SASEGT. The CDR3 nucleotides read TGTGCCAGCAGTGAAAGGAGTTATGGCTACACCTTC. It codes for CASSERSYGYTF.

The chain couples TRBV6-1 to TRBJ2-7, with a possible D match to TRBD2 (5 bases). Germline CDR1 reads MNHNS; CDR2 reads SASEGT. Trimming removed 3 bases at V and 5 bases at J, with 17 bases between. This CDR3 has 15 amino acids. The CDR3 protein is CASSEVGGGWNEQYF. CDR3 nucleotide sequence: TGTGCCAGCAGTGAGGTAGGCGGAGGCTGGAACGAGCAGTACTTC.

The chain carries TRBV28 and TRBJ1-5; maybe TRBD1 (5 bases). Germline CDR1 and CDR2: MDHEN and SYDVKM. This CDR3 spans 16 amino acids. The ends were cut back, 2 bases at V and 5 bases at J, with 16 bases in the middle. Here the CDR3 DNA reads TGTGCCAGCAGTTTACGGCAGGGCAGTCCGGATCAGCCCCAGCATTTT. Translated, it gives CASSLRQGSPDQPQHF.

The chain uses TRBV18 and TRBJ1-1; the match to TRBD1 covers 7 bases. Germline CDR1 is KGHSH and CDR2 is LQKENI. The CDR3 is 16 amino acids. V trimming: 6 bases; J trimming: 1 base; junction bases outside the gene matches: 11. The chain's CDR3 is CASSRQGISANTEAFF. CDR3 DNA sequence: TGTGCCAGCTCTCGACAGGGAATCTCAGCGAACACTGAAGCTTTCTTT.

The rearrangement joins TRBV25-1 to TRBJ1-1, with D maybe TRBD1 (5 bases). The ends were cut back, 5 bases at V and 6 bases at J, with 10 bases in the middle. The CDR3 totals 12 residues. The germline V gene has CDR1 MGHDK and CDR2 SYGVNS. Here the CDR3 DNA reads TGTGCCAGCAGTCTACGGGGGGCTGAAGCTTTCTTT. Its protein is CASSLRGAEAFF.

This chain links TRBV25-1 with TRBJ2-4; D is perhaps TRBD2 (6 bases). With 0 bases removed from V and 4 bases from J, the gap between germline ends came to 13 bases. The CDR3 length is 16 residues. Germline values: CDR1 MGHDK, CDR2 SYGVNS. This CDR3 is CASSEYTGEPKNIQYF. The CDR3 region has the DNA TGTGCCAGCAGTGAATATACGGGAGAACCGAAAAACATTCAGTACTTC.

As for this clone: Other DNA sequences within the sample encode an identical CDR3. The chain joins TRBV18 to TRBJ2-7; D may be TRBD2 (6 bases). The ends were cut back, 3 bases at V and 5 bases at J, with 11 bases in the middle. CDR1 and CDR2 from the germline V gene are KGHSH and LQKENI. The CDR3 spans 13 residues. The CDR3 DNA is TGTGCCAGCTCACCCAGCGGAGGGAACGAGCAGTACTTC. Amino acids: CASSPSGGNEQYF.

The gene calls are TRBV2 and TRBJ1-5; D call uncertain. V was clipped by 6 bases and J by 3 bases, with 9 bases between them. There are 13 residues in the CDR3. Germline lookup yields CDR1 SNHLY and CDR2 FYNNEI. The CDR3 DNA reads as TGTGCCAGCAGCCTCAGTAACAATCAGCCCCAGCATTTT. It specifies CASSLSNNQPQHF.

This clone was found once. The chain combines TRBV7-2 with TRBJ1-2; 9 positions agree with TRBD1. V shed 5 bases, J shed 4 bases, and the junction held 8 bases outside the gene matches. CDR3 length equals 15 residues. Germline loops: CDR1 SGHTA, CDR2 FQGNSA. The CDR3 is CASSPARTGVYGYTF. As DNA, the CDR3 is TGTGCCAGCAGCCCTGCCCGGACAGGGGTCTATGGCTACACCTTC.

The chain combines TRBV2 with TRBJ2-3; D perhaps matches TRBD1 (5 bases). The CDR3 length is 14 residues. Trimming took 7 bases from V and 0 from J, leaving 11 bases between them. Germline loops: CDR1 SNHLY, CDR2 FYNNEI. The CDR3 sequence: CASIGVTSTDTQYF. The CDR3 DNA reads TGTGCCAGCATAGGGGTAACTAGCACAGATACGCAGTATTTT.

This chain joins TRBV5-6 and TRBJ2-6; 7 nucleotides align to TRBD1. The CDR3 sequence is 17 residues long. From germline, CDR1 is SGHDT and CDR2 YYEEEE. The V and J ends lost 4 bases and 4 bases, in that order; junction bases with no gene match: 11. CDR3: CASSPLTSGGGANVLTF. The DNA for the CDR3 is TGTGCCAGCAGCCCACTGACCTCAGGGGGAGGGGCCAACGTCCTGACTTTC.

The chain recombines TRBV6-1 with TRBJ2-7, with 8 bases fitting TRBD1. Per the germline V gene, CDR1 is MNHNS and CDR2 is SASEGT. The V and J ends lost 4 bases and 5 bases, in that order; junction bases with no gene match: 13. The CDR3 contains 16 residues. The CDR3 is CASSGVGQGEGNEQYF. The CDR3 DNA follows: TGTGCCAGCAGTGGAGTAGGACAGGGAGAAGGGAACGAGCAGTACTTC.

The chain recombines TRBV9 with TRBJ2-3; D remains ambiguous. This CDR3 is 15 amino acids long. Per germline, CDR1 SGDLS and CDR2 YYNGEE. V gave up 3 bases and J gave up 5 bases, with 16 bases separating them. In DNA form, the CDR3 reads TGTGCCAGCAGCGGAATAGTAGGTTCGGGAGATACGCAGTATTTT. Amino acid sequence: CASSGIVGSGDTQYF.

This clone occurred once. J is TRBJ2-1 and V is TRBV5-1; 7 bases are shared with TRBD2. Germline V gene data show CDR1 as SGHRS and CDR2 as YFSETQ. The CDR3 has 16 residues. The J segment lost 0 bases and the V segment lost 4 bases, leaving 7 bases of the junction unmatched. This chain's CDR3 is CASSPLAVSSYNEQFF. CDR3 nucleotides: TGCGCCAGCAGCCCCCTAGCGGTTAGCTCCTACAATGAGCAGTTCTTC.

This clone was seen a single time. V gene TRBV4-1 combines with J gene TRBJ1-4, with TRBD1 identical over 7 bases. Per germline, CDR1 MGHRA and CDR2 YSYEKL. J lost 9 bases, V lost 0 bases, and 10 bases had no gene match. The CDR3 sequence is 16 residues long. The CDR3 DNA reads as TGCGCCAGCAGCCAAGACAGGGGGGTGCCCGGAAAAAAACTGTTTTTT. Its protein is CASSQDRGVPGKKLFF.

The chain carries TRBV6-6 and TRBJ1-6, with TRBD1 matching over 7 bases. Germline V gene lookup returns CDR1 MNHNY and CDR2 SVGAGI (reference sequence). CDR3 length equals 15 residues. V lost 7 bases and J lost 6; bases outside the gene matches: 9. The CDR3 loop reads CASNPEGAANSPLHF. CDR3 sequence (DNA): TGTGCCAGCAACCCAGAGGGGGCTGCTAATTCACCCCTCCACTTT.

The J gene is TRBJ2-3, the V gene TRBV11-1; D is perhaps TRBD2 (6 bases). The CDR3 is 15 residues long. Germline-derived CDR1 and CDR2 are SGHAT and FQDESV (reference sequence). Trimming left V 1 base short and J 1 base short, with 9 bases between. The CDR3 bases are TGTGCCAGCAGCTTAGATCGCGGGGGCACAGATACGCAGTATTTT. It encodes CASSLDRGGTDTQYF.

This clone was observed once. The chain joins TRBV6-4 to TRBJ2-1; 10 bases map to TRBD2. The junction had 4 bases not matched to a gene; V was cut back by 6 bases and J by 5 bases. The germline CDR1 and CDR2 sequences are MRHNA and SNTAGT. The CDR3 runs to 14 residues. CDR3 sequence: CASSPGLANNEQFF. CDR3 sequence (DNA): TGTGCCAGCAGCCCGGGACTAGCGAACAATGAGCAGTTCTTC.

The V call is TRBV19, the J call TRBJ1-2, with unresolved D. The CDR3 is 13 residues long. With 4 bases removed from V and 8 bases from J, the gap between germline ends came to 14 bases. Germline loops: CDR1 LNHDA, CDR2 SQIVND (reference sequence). CDR3 in amino acids: CASSTTPSGGYTF. The CDR3 coding sequence is TGTGCCAGTAGTACCACCCCTTCGGGAGGCTACACCTTC.

The J gene is TRBJ1-5, the V gene TRBV19; D is unresolved. The CDR3 loop spans 13 amino acids. Trimming removed 0 bases from V and 6 bases from J, with 6 bases in between. Germline V gives CDR1 LNHDA, CDR2 SQIVND (reference sequence). CDR3 sequence: CASSIDWAQPQHF. For the CDR3, the DNA is TGTGCCAGTAGTATAGATTGGGCTCAGCCCCAGCATTTT. The entire variable domain, with the rest obtained from reference TRBV19 and TRBJ1-5, is as follows: DGGITQSPKYLFRKEGQNVTLSCEQNLNHDAMYWYRQDPGQGLRLIYYSQIVNDFQKGDIAEGYSVSREKKESFPLTVTSAQKNPTAFYLCASSIDWAQPQHFGDGTRLSIL.

V gene TRBV19 combines with J gene TRBJ1-1; TRBD1 is a possible D gene (6 bases). The CDR3 totals 14 residues. Per the germline V gene, CDR1 is LNHDA and CDR2 is SQIVND (reference sequence). V was shortened by 8 bases and J by 1 base, with 14 bases between the two germline ends. The chain's CDR3 is CASAFGQPNTEAFF. CDR3 DNA: TGTGCCAGTGCCTTCGGACAGCCGAACACTGAAGCTTTCTTT.

V and J are TRBV3-1 (or the pseudogene TRBV3-2) and TRBJ1-2; possible D gene TRBD1, 5 bases. V was trimmed by 4 bases and J by 6 bases, leaving 18 bases between them. CDR3 length: 15 amino acids. The V gene's germline CDR1 is LGHDT and CDR2 YNNKEL (reference sequence). CDR3 sequence (DNA): TGTGCCAGCAGCCTGCAAGGGAGGGGTTTGGATGGCTACACCTTC. Amino acid sequence: CASSLQGRGLDGYTF.

The rearrangement links TRBV30 to TRBJ2-3, with D tentatively TRBD2 (5 bases). CDR1 and CDR2 (germline): GTSNPN, SVGIG (reference sequence). Trimming took 8 bases from V and 3 from J, leaving 15 bases between them. This CDR3 spans 13 amino acids. The CDR3 loop reads CAQGRRGTDTQYF. The CDR3 nucleotides read TGTGCCCAAGGGCGGAGAGGGACAGATACGCAGTATTTT.

This chain uses TRBV5-6 with TRBJ1-2, with D perhaps TRBD1 (6 bases). This CDR3 comprises 17 residues. CDR1 and CDR2 (germline): SGHDT, YYEEEE. The ends were cut back, 0 bases at V and 4 bases at J, with 19 bases in the middle. The CDR3, as DNA: TGTGCCAGCAGCTTGGGAAGAGACAGGCCCTCTTTCTATGGCTACACCTTC. The encoded protein is CASSLGRDRPSFYGYTF.